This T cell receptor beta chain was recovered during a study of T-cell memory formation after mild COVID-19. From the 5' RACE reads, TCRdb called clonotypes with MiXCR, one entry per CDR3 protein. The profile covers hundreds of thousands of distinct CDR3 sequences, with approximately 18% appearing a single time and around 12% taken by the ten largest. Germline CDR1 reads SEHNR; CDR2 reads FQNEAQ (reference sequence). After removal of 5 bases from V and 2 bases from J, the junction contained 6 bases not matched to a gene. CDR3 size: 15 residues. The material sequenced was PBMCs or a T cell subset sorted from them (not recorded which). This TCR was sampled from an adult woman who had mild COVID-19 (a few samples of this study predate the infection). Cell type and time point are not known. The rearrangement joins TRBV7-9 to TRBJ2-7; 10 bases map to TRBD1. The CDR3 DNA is TGTGCCAGCAGCCCAGGGACAGGGGTTACCTACGAGCAGTACTTC. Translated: CASSPGTGVTYEQYF.